A selection of T cell receptor beta chains follows, all from one sample in a study of shared clonotypes between healthy human individuals. Measured with immunoSEQ multiplex PCR; TCRdb has only the in-frame clones, and not every one. Of some 1.5 million clones in the sample, roughly 97% were seen once. Sequences were obtained from naive CD4+ T cells sorted from blood. The receptors were gathered from a man in his thirties or forties in good health. The CDR3 runs from the conserved cysteine through the conserved F or W. The D gene is left open where the match is weak. Clone size appears in some rows only: once, few, many, or a class for an expanded clone.

d_call,v_call,j_call,cdr3_length,clone_size,cdr3_aa
NA,TRBV2,TRBJ2-3,13,NA,CASRTYMADTQYF
NA,TRBV4-2,TRBJ2-7,15,NA,CASSQDLFGFYEQYF
NA,TRBV6-6,TRBJ2-1,16,NA,CASSYSGIPSYNEQFF
TRBD1,TRBV7-9,TRBJ2-3,17,NA,CASSPPRGRRSTDTQYF
NA,TRBV2,TRBJ1-2,13,few,CASSVSNSYGYTF
TRBD2,TRBV2,TRBJ2-5,16,NA,CAINTGTSGNQETQYF
TRBD1,TRBV29-1,TRBJ1-1,14,NA,CSVVLGTVYTEAFF
TRBD1,TRBV27,TRBJ2-4,17,NA,CASSLRLDRGDKNIQYF
NA,TRBV6-6,TRBJ2-7,16,NA,CASRTPRRDSHYEQYF
TRBD1,TRBV7-9,TRBJ1-2,12,NA,CASATGAYGYTF
NA,TRBV5-1,TRBJ2-7,15,NA,CASRPGNSAAYEQYF
TRBD2,TRBV27,TRBJ2-7,18,NA,CASSPRTSGTGSVYEQYF
TRBD1,TRBV2,TRBJ2-3,13,NA,CASSVQGADTQYF
TRBD2,TRBV7-2,TRBJ2-7,16,NA,CASSPLTSGAIYEQYF
NA,TRBV5-4,TRBJ2-5,15,NA,CASSLGVFRQETQYF
NA,TRBV30,TRBJ1-2,12,NA,CAWSVGPGGYTF
TRBD1,TRBV6-1,TRBJ2-7,15,NA,CASSGDRGFSYEQYF
NA,TRBV28,TRBJ2-7,16,NA,CASSGGIHQHSYEQYF
NA,TRBV7-9,TRBJ1-1,11,once,CASSSGYEAFF
NA,TRBV10-3,TRBJ1-1,13,NA,CAIRITGQTEAFF
TRBD1,TRBV25-1,TRBJ2-7,14,NA,CASGAPGQGAGQYF
NA,TRBV28,TRBJ2-6,16,NA,CASSLVGRSGANVLTF
NA,TRBV2,TRBJ2-7,12,NA,CASRPETYEQYF
TRBD1,TRBV6-1,TRBJ2-7,15,NA,CASRDRTGGSDEQYF
NA,TRBV5-1,TRBJ1-5,13,few,CASSPDPNQPQHF
TRBD2,TRBV9,TRBJ2-1,14,NA,CASSRVAGGGEQFF
NA,TRBV30,TRBJ2-3,14,NA,CAWQVVRGADTQYF
TRBD2,TRBV5-4,TRBJ2-1,16,NA,CASSHSGRRSYNEQFF
NA,TRBV19,TRBJ2-7,15,NA,CASSSPGRGLYEQYF
NA,TRBV11-2,TRBJ1-1,14,NA,CASSRDHLNTEAFF
NA,TRBV11-2,TRBJ2-5,15,NA,CASSLIGDYKETQYF
TRBD1,TRBV2,TRBJ1-1,16,NA,CASSPGDRRMNTEAFF
NA,TRBV5-4,TRBJ2-7,15,NA,CASSLPGRTSYEQYF
NA,TRBV9,TRBJ2-3,13,few,CASTSVSTDTQYF
NA,TRBV5-1,TRBJ2-7,13,NA,CASSLAGEYEQYF
NA,TRBV28,TRBJ1-1,12,once,CASSLGEAEAFF
TRBD2,TRBV5-1,TRBJ2-5,18,NA,CASSLGGSSGSGQETQYF
NA,TRBV7-2,TRBJ1-5,13,NA,CASSILSNQPQHF
NA,TRBV5-5,TRBJ2-7,15,NA,CASSFGTLVSYEQYF
NA,TRBV27,TRBJ2-1,14,NA,CASSLSRGGNEQFF
TRBD2,TRBV9,TRBJ2-1,16,NA,CASSPAGTSGRFEQFF
TRBD1,TRBV5-1,TRBJ2-5,13,once,CASRTTGKETQYF
TRBD1,TRBV30,TRBJ1-5,14,NA,CAFTQGGSNQPQHF
NA,TRBV5-1,TRBJ2-1,12,NA,CASSQEANEQFF
TRBD1,TRBV28,TRBJ2-7,11,NA,CASRRQGEQYF
NA,TRBV15,TRBJ1-3,15,NA,CATSRDGGIGNTIYF
NA,TRBV7-2,TRBJ2-2,16,NA,CASSLAASEPGGELFF
NA,TRBV5-1,TRBJ1-1,14,once,CASSLAGMNTEAFF
NA,TRBV4-2,TRBJ1-4,17,NA,CASSHPGQGGGNEKLFF
TRBD2,TRBV7-9,TRBJ2-5,16,NA,CASRLQGRGGGETQYF
TRBD1,TRBV5-1,TRBJ1-2,13,NA,CASSPGTGHGYTF